The 17 T cell receptor beta chains below were found in one sample sequenced in a study of cytomegalovirus exposure and HLA in healthy donors. This table comes from immunoSEQ multiplex PCR, and its TCRdb copy is limited to in-frame clones, with some not included. The profile shows more than 45,000 clones, about 94% of them singletons. Sequenced sample: PBMCs. These receptors all stem from a man younger than 30 in good health and CMV-seronegative.

V usage is TRBV6-1 and J usage is TRBJ1-3; D call uncertain. The V gene lost 7 bases and the J gene lost 0 bases, with 4 bases spanning the gap. CDR1 and CDR2 (germline): MNHNS, SASEGT. This CDR3 spans 12 amino acids. The CDR3 DNA reads as TGTGCCAGCATCTTCTCTGGAAACACCATATATTTT. This codes for CASIFSGNTIYF.

This clone was observed a single time. This chain uses TRBV28 with TRBJ1-5; tentative D call: TRBD1 (5 bases). Trimming shortened V by 4 bases and J by 0 bases, and 7 bases separated the two germline ends. CDR1 MDHEN and CDR2 SYDVKM come from the germline V gene. The CDR3 is 14 amino acids. The CDR3 nucleotides read TGTGCCAGCAGTTGGGGGGGTAGCAATCAGCCCCAGCATTTT. This gives the protein CASSWGGSNQPQHF.

The chain uses TRBV15 and TRBJ2-1; TRBD2 is a possible D gene (6 bases). This CDR3 comprises 14 residues. The germline V and J ends were trimmed by 0 bases and 9 bases, with 12 bases remaining between them. CDR1 and CDR2 from the germline V gene are LNHNV and YYDKDF (reference sequence). In DNA form, the CDR3 reads TGTGCCACCAGCAGAGAAGCTAGCGTGACTGAGCAGTTCTTC. Translation gives CATSREASVTEQFF.

The J gene is TRBJ2-3, the V gene TRBV11-2; 7 nucleotides align to TRBD2. Losses at the gene ends were 3 bases for V and 5 bases for J; bases not matched to a gene: 14. From germline, CDR1 is SGHAT and CDR2 FQNNGV. The CDR3 is 17 amino acids. The chain's CDR3 is CASSFQSRGSREDTQYF. CDR3 DNA sequence: TGTGCCAGCAGCTTCCAAAGTCGCGGGAGCAGGGAAGATACGCAGTATTTT.

This rearrangement joins TRBV19 to TRBJ2-7; tentatively, D is TRBD2 (5 bases). Trimming removed 3 bases from V and 3 bases from J, with 9 bases in between. This CDR3 spans 13 amino acids. The germline CDR1 and CDR2 sequences are LNHDA and SQIVND (reference sequence). The CDR3 DNA reads TGTGCCAGTAGTATTTCCGGGGTCTACGAGCAGTACTTC. It is translated as CASSISGVYEQYF.

About this clone itself: It is unclear where the CDR3 begins or ends on the DNA, so no DNA is shown, and the CDR3 is as TCRdb lists it. This rearrangement joins TRBV28 to TRBJ2-7; the table's TRBD2 call for D was not verified on the DNA. The CDR3 has 15 amino acids, counting both end residues. CDR1 MDHEN and CDR2 SYDVKM come from the germline V gene. This CDR3 reads CASSSSGGFHYEQYF.

J is TRBJ2-3 and V is TRBV6-5; D gene ambiguous. Germline values: CDR1 MNHEY, CDR2 SVGAGI. The CDR3 length is 14 residues. The V gene lost 4 bases and the J gene lost 1 base, with 9 bases spanning the gap. The CDR3 sequence: CASSFYRGTDTQYF. In DNA, the CDR3 is TGTGCCAGCAGTTTCTACCGGGGCACAGATACGCAGTATTTT.

CDR3: CASSLVSAMQGAGEQYF. The CDR3 nucleotides read TGTGCCAGCAGCTTAGTTTCCGCCATGCAGGGGGCAGGCGAGCAGTACTTC. The chain is built from TRBV11-2 and TRBJ2-7, with 8 bases that match TRBD1. Trimming took 1 base from V and 6 from J; bases not matched to a gene: 14. Germline-derived CDR1 and CDR2 are SGHAT and FQNNGV. The CDR3 sequence is 17 residues long.

V is TRBV14 and J is TRBJ1-2; D gene uncertain. Trimming removed 4 bases at V and 2 bases at J, with 8 bases between. Germline CDR1 and CDR2: SGHDN and FVKESK. CDR3 length: 13 residues. The chain's CDR3 is CASSPDFNYGYTF. The CDR3 DNA reads TGTGCCAGCAGCCCCGACTTCAACTATGGCTACACCTTC.

The chain combines TRBV28 with TRBJ1-2; 12 bases are shared with TRBD1. Germline assignment: CDR1 MDHEN and CDR2 SYDVKM. The length of the CDR3 is 15 residues. The J segment lost 8 bases and the V segment lost 5 bases, leaving 9 bases of the junction unmatched. The CDR3 spells CASSILGTGGEGYTF. The CDR3 nucleotides read TGTGCCAGCAGTATACTCGGGACAGGGGGCGAAGGCTACACCTTC.

This clone was seen only once. The chain employs TRBV28 and TRBJ1-1; no clear D. The germline CDR1 and CDR2 sequences are MDHEN and SYDVKM. V shed 2 bases and J shed 7 bases, with 8 bases lying between them. There are 12 residues in the CDR3. The CDR3 nucleotides are TGTGCCAGCAGTTTAGGGCAGATTGAAGCTTTCTTT. Protein: CASSLGQIEAFF. The whole variable domain, remainder taken from reference TRBV28 and TRBJ1-1, is DVKVTQSSRYLVKRTGEKVFLECVQDMDHENMFWYRQDPGLGLRLIYFSYDVKMKEKGDIPEGYSVSREKKERFSLILESASTNQTSMYLCASSLGQIEAFFGQGTRLTVV.

V is TRBV5-6 and J is TRBJ1-2, with a weak D call TRBD1 (6 bases). Looked up from germline, CDR1 is SGHDT and CDR2 is YYEEEE. The ends were cut back, 0 bases at V and 1 base at J, with 16 bases in the middle. CDR3 size: 17 residues. CDR3 coding DNA: TGTGCCAGCAGCTTGGTAGGTGGGGGCACCTTTAACTATGGCTACACCTTC. Its protein product is CASSLVGGGTFNYGYTF.

The chain couples TRBV20-1 to TRBJ2-1; D gene unclear. Trimming cost V 6 bases and J 3 bases, with 3 bases left between them. This CDR3 contains 10 residues. Per the germline V gene, CDR1 is DFQATT and CDR2 is SNEGSKA (reference sequence). The CDR3 DNA is TGCAGTGCCCGCTACAATGAGCAGTTCTTC. Residues: CSARYNEQFF.

The V gene is TRBV5-4, the J gene TRBJ2-7; no reliable D call. The V and J ends lost 4 bases and 0 bases respectively, with 11 bases between them. The germline CDR1 and CDR2 sequences are SGHNT and YYREEE (reference sequence). There are 14 residues in the CDR3. The CDR3 here is CASSLDSSSYEQYF. CDR3 bases: TGTGCCAGCAGCCTAGATTCTTCCTCCTACGAGCAGTACTTC.

The chain combines TRBV14 with TRBJ2-1, with 10 bases identical to TRBD1. The germline V gene has CDR1 SGHDN and CDR2 FVKESK. Trimming cost V 1 base and J 10 bases; bases outside gene matches: 7. The CDR3 consists of 15 residues. The CDR3 sequence is CASSQGEDRGYEQFF. In DNA form, the CDR3 reads TGTGCCAGCAGCCAAGGTGAGGACAGGGGGTACGAGCAGTTCTTC.

This chain joins TRBV7-9 and TRBJ2-3; D gene ambiguous. The V gene's germline CDR1 is SEHNR and CDR2 FQNEAQ (reference sequence). V was cut by 2 bases and J by 0 bases, with 15 bases left in between. The CDR3 covers 17 residues. The CDR3 here is CASSLSLLADSTDTQYF. In DNA form, the CDR3 reads TGTGCCAGCAGCTTAAGTTTACTGGCGGATAGCACAGATACGCAGTATTTT.

CDR3 amino acids: CASHDRADTDTQYF. In DNA, the CDR3 is TGTGCCAGCCACGACAGGGCTGACACAGATACGCAGTATTTT. The rearrangement joins TRBV6-1 to TRBJ2-3, with 7 bases fitting TRBD1. Germline lookup yields CDR1 MNHNS and CDR2 SASEGT. The V gene end was trimmed by 8 bases and the J gene end by 2 bases; junction bases not matched to a gene: 7. The CDR3 is made up of 14 amino acids.